This entry describes one T cell receptor beta chain. Its antigen is unknown. Each cDNA molecule carried a unique molecular identifier. TCRdb reanalysed the 5' RACE reads using MiXCR and keeps one entry per CDR3 protein. The data hold about 98,000 distinct CDR3 sequences, with around 13% observed a single time. The data originate from a study of early T cells in non-severe SARS-CoV-2 infection. Overall study: Sequencing was performed on bulk RNA from unsorted whole blood, leaving chains unpaired. Regarding the study as a whole: VDJdb matching, biased toward anti-spike CD8 responses, missed private and CD4 specificities.

CDR1 and CDR2 (germline): DFQATT, SNEGSKA (reference sequence). The V gene end was trimmed by 4 bases and the J gene end by 5 bases; junction bases not matched to a gene: 3. This CDR3 is 13 amino acids long. This TCR came from an adult who was a healthcare worker with PCR-confirmed SARS-CoV-2 infection or an uninfected control (not recorded which). The sequenced sample was whole blood. The chain recombines TRBV20-1 with TRBJ1-5; 9 bases are shared with TRBD1. CDR3 in amino acids: CSAKGQGHQPQHF. The CDR3 coding sequence is TGCAGTGCTAAAGGACAGGGGCATCAGCCCCAGCATTTT.